The sequence of this T cell receptor beta chain was determined in a study of shared clonotypes between healthy human individuals. Generated by immunoSEQ multiplex PCR, the TCRdb table keeps only in-frame clones and is missing some. The sample has millions of clones, 95% seen once. This CDR3 is built from 20 residues. The V gene's germline CDR1 is SGHAT and CDR2 FQNNGV. Losses at the gene ends were 0 bases for V and 0 bases for J; bases not matched to a gene: 11. The TCR sequence derives from a young man in good health. The chain recombines TRBV11-2 with TRBJ2-6, with TRBD1 matching 7 bases. The sequenced sample was naive CD4+ T cells sorted from blood. Subset of the sample: CD45RA+ positively selected. This CDR3 is CASSLEVMGQWRSGANVLTF. DNA of the CDR3: TGTGCCAGCAGCTTAGAAGTAATGGGACAGTGGCGCTCTGGGGCCAACGTCCTGACTTTC.